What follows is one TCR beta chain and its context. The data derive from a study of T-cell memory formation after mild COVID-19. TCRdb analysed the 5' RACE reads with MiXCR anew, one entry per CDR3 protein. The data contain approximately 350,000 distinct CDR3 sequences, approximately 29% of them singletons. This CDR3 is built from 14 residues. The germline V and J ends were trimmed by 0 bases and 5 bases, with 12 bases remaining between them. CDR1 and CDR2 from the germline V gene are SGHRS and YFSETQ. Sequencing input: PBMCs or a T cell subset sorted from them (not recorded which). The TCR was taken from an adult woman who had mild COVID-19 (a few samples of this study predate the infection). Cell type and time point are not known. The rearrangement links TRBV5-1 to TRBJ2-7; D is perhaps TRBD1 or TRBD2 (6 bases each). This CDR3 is CASSLEGGRDEQYF. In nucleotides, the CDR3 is TGCGCCAGCAGCTTGGAGGGGGGCAGGGACGAGCAGTACTTC.